In this sample, the clone carrying this T cell receptor beta chain turned up once. Trimming cost V 6 bases and J 0 bases; bases outside gene matches: 8. There are 18 residues in the CDR3. Germline V gene lookup returns CDR1 SGHVS and CDR2 FQNEAQ. This sample stems from a study of PD-L1 blockade in urothelial cancer. Study at large: In the patient group, about 85% of the roughly 29 were males with bladder-origin urothelial cancer. Researchers looked at the blood 3 weeks (second dose) and 6 weeks after treatment began. Reported median T cell count for blood samples was 110,000 to 150,000.

The data were produced by immunoSEQ multiplex PCR, yet TCRdb's version contains in-frame clones alone and is incomplete. The sample has around 35,000 clones; over 75% are singletons. Noted time point: pretreatment peripheral blood. A total of 1 to 8 samples per patient were collected pretreatment and on-treatment. This sequence originates from a man in his 60s with urothelial cancer. The source material was PBMCs, sampled around atezolizumab (anti-PD-L1) treatment. The chain couples TRBV7-8 to TRBJ2-1; TRBD2 agrees at 13 bases. CDR3 nucleotides: TGTGCCAGCAGTCGACTAGCGGGAGGCCCTAGCTCCTACAATGAGCAGTTCTTC. Its translation is CASSRLAGGPSSYNEQFF.